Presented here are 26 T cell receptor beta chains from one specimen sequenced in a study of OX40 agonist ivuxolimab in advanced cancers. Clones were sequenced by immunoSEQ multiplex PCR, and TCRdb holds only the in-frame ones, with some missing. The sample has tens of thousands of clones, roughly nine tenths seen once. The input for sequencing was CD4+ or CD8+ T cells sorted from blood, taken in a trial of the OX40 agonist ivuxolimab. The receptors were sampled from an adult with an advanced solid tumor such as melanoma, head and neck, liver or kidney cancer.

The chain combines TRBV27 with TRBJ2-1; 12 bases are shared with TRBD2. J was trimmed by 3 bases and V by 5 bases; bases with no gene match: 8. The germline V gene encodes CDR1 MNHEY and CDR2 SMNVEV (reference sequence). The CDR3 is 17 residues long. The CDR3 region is CASSPTGLAGVYNEQFF. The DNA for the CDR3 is TGTGCCAGCAGTCCCACGGGACTAGCGGGCGTCTACAATGAGCAGTTCTTC.

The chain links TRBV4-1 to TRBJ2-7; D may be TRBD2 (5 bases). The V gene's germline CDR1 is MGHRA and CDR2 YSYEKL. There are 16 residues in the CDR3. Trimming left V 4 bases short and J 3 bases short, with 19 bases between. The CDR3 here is CASSRALADKLYEQYF. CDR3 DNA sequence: TGCGCCAGCAGCCGAGCCCTAGCTGACAAGCTCTACGAGCAGTACTTC.

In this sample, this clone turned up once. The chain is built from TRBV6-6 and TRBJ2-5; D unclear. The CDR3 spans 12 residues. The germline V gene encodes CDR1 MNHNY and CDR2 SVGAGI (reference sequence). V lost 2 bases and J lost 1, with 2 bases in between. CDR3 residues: CASSYGQETQYF. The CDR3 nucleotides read TGTGCCAGCAGTTACGGCCAAGAGACCCAGTACTTC.

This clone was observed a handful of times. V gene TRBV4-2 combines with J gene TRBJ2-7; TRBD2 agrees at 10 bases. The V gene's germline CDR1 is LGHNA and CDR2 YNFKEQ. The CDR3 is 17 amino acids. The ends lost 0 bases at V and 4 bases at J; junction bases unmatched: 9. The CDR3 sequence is CASSQEPSGSTSYEQYF. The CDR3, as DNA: TGTGCCAGCAGCCAAGAGCCTAGCGGGAGTACATCGTACGAGCAGTACTTC.

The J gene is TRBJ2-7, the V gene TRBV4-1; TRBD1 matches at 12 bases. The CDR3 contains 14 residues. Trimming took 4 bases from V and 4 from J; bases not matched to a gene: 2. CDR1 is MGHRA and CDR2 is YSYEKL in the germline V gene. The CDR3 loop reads CASSLGQGAYEQYF. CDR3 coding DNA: TGCGCCAGCAGCCTGGGACAGGGGGCTTACGAGCAGTACTTC.

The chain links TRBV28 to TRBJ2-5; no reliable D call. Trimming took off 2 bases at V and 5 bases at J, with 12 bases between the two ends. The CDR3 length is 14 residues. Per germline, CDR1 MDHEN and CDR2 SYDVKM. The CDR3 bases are TGTGCCAGCAGTTTAGGGTCGGTCCTTGAGACCCAGTACTTC. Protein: CASSLGSVLETQYF. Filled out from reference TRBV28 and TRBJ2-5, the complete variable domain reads DVKVTQSSRYLVKRTGEKVFLECVQDMDHENMFWYRQDPGLGLRLIYFSYDVKMKEKGDIPEGYSVSREKKERFSLILESASTNQTSMYLCASSLGSVLETQYFGPGTRLLVL.

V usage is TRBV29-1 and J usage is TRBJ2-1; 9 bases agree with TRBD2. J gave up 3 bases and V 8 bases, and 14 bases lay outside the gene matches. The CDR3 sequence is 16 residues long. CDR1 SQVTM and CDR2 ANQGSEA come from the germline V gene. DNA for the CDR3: TGCAGCTCATCTGGGTCGACTAGCGGAAACTACAATGAGCAGTTCTTC. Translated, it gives CSSSGSTSGNYNEQFF.

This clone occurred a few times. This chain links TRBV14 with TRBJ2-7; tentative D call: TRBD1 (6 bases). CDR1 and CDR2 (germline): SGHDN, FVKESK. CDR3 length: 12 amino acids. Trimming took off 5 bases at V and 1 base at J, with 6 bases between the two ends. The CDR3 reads CASSDRSYEQYF. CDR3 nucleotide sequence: TGTGCCAGCAGCGACAGGTCCTACGAGCAGTACTTC.

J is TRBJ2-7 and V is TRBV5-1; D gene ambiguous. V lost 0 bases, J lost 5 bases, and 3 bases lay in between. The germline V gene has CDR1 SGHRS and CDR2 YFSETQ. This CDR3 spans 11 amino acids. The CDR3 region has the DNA TGCGCCAGCAGCTTGGCGGACGAGCAGTACTTC. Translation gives CASSLADEQYF.

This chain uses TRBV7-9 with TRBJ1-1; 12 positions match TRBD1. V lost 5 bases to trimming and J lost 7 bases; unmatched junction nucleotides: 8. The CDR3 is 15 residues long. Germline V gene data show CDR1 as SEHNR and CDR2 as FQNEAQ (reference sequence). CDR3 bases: TGTGCCAGCAGCCACGGGACAGGGGGCACTATTGAAGCTTTCTTT. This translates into CASSHGTGGTIEAFF. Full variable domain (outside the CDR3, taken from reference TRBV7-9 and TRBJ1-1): DTGVSQNPRHKITKRGQNVTFRCDPISEHNRLYWYRQTLGQGPEFLTYFQNEAQLEKSRLLSDRFSAERPKGSFSTLEIQRTEQGDSAMYLCASSHGTGGTIEAFFGQGTRLTVV.

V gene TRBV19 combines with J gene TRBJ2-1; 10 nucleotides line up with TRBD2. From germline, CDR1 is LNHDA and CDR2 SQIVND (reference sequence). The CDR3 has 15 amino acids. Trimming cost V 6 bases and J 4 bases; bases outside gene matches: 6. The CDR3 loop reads CASRAASGGYNEQFF. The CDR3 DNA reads TGTGCCAGTAGGGCGGCTAGCGGGGGATACAATGAGCAGTTCTTC. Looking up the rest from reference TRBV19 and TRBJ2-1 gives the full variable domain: DGGITQSPKYLFRKEGQNVTLSCEQNLNHDAMYWYRQDPGQGLRLIYYSQIVNDFQKGDIAEGYSVSREKKESFPLTVTSAQKNPTAFYLCASRAASGGYNEQFFGPGTRLTVL.

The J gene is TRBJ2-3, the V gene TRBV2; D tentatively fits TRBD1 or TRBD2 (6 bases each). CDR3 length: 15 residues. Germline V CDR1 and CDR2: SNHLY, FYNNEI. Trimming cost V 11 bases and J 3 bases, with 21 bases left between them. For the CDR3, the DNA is TGTGCCGAAAGGGGGGCGGGGATCCTGACAGATACGCAGTATTTT. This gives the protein CAERGAGILTDTQYF.

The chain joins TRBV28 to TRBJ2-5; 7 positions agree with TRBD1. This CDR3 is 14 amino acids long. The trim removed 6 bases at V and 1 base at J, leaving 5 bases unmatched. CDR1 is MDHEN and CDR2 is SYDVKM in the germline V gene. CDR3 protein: CASSHDRAQETQYF. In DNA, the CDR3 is TGTGCCAGCAGCCATGACAGGGCCCAAGAGACCCAGTACTTC.

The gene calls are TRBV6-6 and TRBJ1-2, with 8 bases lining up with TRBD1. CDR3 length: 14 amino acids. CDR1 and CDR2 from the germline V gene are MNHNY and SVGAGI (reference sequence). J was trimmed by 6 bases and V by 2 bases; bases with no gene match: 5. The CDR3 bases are TGTGCCAGCAGTTACCCGGACAGGGTGGATGGCTACACCTTC. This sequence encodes CASSYPDRVDGYTF.

In DNA, the CDR3 is TGTGCCAGCAGCCCCGGGACTAGCGGCACAGATACGCAGTATTTT. It encodes CASSPGTSGTDTQYF. This sequence joins TRBV11-2 and TRBJ2-3; 10 nucleotides agree with TRBD2. The V segment lost 5 bases and the J segment 1 base; nucleotides outside the gene matches: 3. Germline V lookup: CDR1 SGHAT, CDR2 FQNNGV. The CDR3 totals 15 residues.

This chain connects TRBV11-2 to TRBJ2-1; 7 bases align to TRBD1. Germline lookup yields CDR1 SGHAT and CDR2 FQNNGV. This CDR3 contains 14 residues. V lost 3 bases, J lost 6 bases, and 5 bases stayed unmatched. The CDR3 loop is CASSLTGIGNEQFF. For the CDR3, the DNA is TGTGCCAGCAGCTTGACAGGGATCGGCAATGAGCAGTTCTTC.

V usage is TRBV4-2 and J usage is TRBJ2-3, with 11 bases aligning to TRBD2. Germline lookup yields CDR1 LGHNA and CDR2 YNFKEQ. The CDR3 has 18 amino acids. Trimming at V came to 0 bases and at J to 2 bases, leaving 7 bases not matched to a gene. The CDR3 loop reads CASSQDLAGGPNTDTQYF. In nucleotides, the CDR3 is TGTGCCAGCAGCCAAGATCTAGCGGGGGGTCCAAACACAGATACGCAGTATTTT.

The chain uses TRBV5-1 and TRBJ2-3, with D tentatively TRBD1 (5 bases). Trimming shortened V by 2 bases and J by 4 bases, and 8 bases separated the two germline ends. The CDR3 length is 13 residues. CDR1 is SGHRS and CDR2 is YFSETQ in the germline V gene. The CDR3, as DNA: TGCGCCAGCAGCTTCCAGGGTTCAGATACGCAGTATTTT. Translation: CASSFQGSDTQYF.

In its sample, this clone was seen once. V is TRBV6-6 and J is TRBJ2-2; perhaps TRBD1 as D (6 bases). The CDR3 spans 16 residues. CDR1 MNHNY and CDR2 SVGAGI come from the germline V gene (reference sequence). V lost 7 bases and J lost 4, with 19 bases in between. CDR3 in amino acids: CASTPLRGGRTGELFF. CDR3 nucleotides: TGTGCCAGCACCCCCCTCCGAGGGGGTCGCACCGGGGAGCTGTTTTTT.

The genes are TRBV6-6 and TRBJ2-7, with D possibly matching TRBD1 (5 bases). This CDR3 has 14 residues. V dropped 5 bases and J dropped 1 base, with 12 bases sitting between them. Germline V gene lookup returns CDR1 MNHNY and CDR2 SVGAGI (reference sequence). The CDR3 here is CASSRATESYEQYF. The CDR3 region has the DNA TGTGCCAGCAGTCGCGCGACAGAATCCTACGAGCAGTACTTC.

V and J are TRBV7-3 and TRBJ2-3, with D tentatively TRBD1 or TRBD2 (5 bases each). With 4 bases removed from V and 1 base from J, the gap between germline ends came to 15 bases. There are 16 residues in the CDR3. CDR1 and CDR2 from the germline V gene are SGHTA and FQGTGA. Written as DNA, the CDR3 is TGTGCCAGCAGCTCCTCGGGACCCGCTGGCACAGATACGCAGTATTTT. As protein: CASSSSGPAGTDTQYF.

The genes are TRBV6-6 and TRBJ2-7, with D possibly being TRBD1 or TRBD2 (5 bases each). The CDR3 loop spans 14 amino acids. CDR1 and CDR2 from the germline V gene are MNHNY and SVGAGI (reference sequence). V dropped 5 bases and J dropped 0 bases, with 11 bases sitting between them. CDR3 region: CASSPGTSSYEQYF. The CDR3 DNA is TGTGCCAGCAGTCCCGGGACGTCCTCCTACGAGCAGTACTTC.

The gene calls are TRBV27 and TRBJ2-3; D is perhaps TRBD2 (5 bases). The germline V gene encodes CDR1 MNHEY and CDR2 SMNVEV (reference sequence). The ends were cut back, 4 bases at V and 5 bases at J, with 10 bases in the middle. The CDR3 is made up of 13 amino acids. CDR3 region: CASSSPEGDTQYF. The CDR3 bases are TGTGCCAGCAGTTCCCCTGAGGGAGATACGCAGTATTTT.

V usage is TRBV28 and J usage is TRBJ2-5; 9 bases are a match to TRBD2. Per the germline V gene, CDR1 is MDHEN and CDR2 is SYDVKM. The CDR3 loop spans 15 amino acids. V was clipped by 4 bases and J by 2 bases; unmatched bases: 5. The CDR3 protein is CASSWRAGGQETQYF. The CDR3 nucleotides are TGTGCCAGCAGTTGGCGAGCGGGAGGACAAGAGACCCAGTACTTC. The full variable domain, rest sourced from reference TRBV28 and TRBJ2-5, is DVKVTQSSRYLVKRTGEKVFLECVQDMDHENMFWYRQDPGLGLRLIYFSYDVKMKEKGDIPEGYSVSREKKERFSLILESASTNQTSMYLCASSWRAGGQETQYFGPGTRLLVL.

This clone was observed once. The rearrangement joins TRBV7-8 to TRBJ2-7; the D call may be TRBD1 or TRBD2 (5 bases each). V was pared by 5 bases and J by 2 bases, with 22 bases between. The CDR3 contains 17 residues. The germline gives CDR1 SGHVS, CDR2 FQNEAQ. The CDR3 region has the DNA TGTGCCAGCAGCCTTACCGCCGAGGGACGGAATGCCTACGAGCAGTACTTC. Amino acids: CASSLTAEGRNAYEQYF. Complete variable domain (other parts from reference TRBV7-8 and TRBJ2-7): GAGVSQSPRYKVAKRGQDVALRCDPISGHVSLFWYQQALGQGPEFLTYFQNEAQLDKSGLPSDRFFAERPEGSVSTLKIQRTQQEDSAVYLCASSLTAEGRNAYEQYFGPGTRLTVT.

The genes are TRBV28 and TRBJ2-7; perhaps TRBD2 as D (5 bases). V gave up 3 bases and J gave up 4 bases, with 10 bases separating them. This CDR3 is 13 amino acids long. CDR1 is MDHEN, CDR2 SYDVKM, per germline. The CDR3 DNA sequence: TGTGCCAGCAGTTTGGCTAGCCGGTACGAGCAGTACTTC. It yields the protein CASSLASRYEQYF. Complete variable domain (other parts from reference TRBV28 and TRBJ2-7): DVKVTQSSRYLVKRTGEKVFLECVQDMDHENMFWYRQDPGLGLRLIYFSYDVKMKEKGDIPEGYSVSREKKERFSLILESASTNQTSMYLCASSLASRYEQYFGPGTRLTVT.